This T cell receptor beta chain was observed in a study of PD-1 blockade in classical Hodgkin lymphoma. The CDR3 sequence is 15 residues long. In germline, CDR1 is SGHTA, CDR2 FQGTGA. The germline V and J ends were trimmed by 2 bases and 2 bases, with 10 bases remaining between them. Clones were read by immunoSEQ multiplex PCR, and TCRdb kept only the in-frame ones, dropping some. This sample carries approximately 9,000 clones, approximately 80% of them seen once, and the ten largest clones take 1.5%. Time point reported: cycle 4 day 1 (C4D1), after around six weeks of nivolumab. Every patient experienced relapse after autologous stem cell transplantation, and brentuximab vedotin exposure varied. Magnetic negative selection was used to purify CD4+ T cells from PBMCs that had been thawed.

This rearrangement joins TRBV7-3 to TRBJ2-1; TRBD2 is a possible D gene (7 bases). This specimen consisted of CD4+ T cells from blood, obtained before the fourth cycle of nivolumab. The source is a human donor with classical Hodgkin lymphoma. The CDR3 region has the DNA TGTGCCAGCAGCTTATACGGGGGGCCCTACAATGAGCAGTTCTTC. As protein: CASSLYGGPYNEQFF.